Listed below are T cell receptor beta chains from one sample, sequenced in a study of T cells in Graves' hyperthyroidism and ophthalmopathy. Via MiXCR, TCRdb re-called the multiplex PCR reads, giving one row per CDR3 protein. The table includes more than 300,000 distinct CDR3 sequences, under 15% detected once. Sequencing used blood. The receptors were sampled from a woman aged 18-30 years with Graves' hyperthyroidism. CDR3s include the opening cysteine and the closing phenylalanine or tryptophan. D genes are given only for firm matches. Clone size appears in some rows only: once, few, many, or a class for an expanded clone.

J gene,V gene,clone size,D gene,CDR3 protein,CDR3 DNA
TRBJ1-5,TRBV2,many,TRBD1,CASSGLRQGNQPQHF,TGTGCCAGCAGTGGCCTACGACAGGGTAATCAGCCCCAGCATTTT
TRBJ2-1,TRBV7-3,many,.,CASSGGTYNEQFF,TGTGCCAGCAGCGGGGGAACCTACAATGAGCAGTTCTTC
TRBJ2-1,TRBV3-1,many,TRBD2,CASSQAGLAGRGWAYNEQFF,TGTGCCAGCAGCCAAGCAGGGCTAGCGGGACGTGGATGGGCCTACAATGAGCAGTTCTTC
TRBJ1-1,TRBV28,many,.,CASTTQGLREAFF,TGTGCCAGTACAACGCAGGGTCTCCGTGAAGCTTTCTTT
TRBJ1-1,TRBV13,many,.,CASSSRIEAFF,TGTGCCAGCAGCTCCCGTATTGAAGCTTTCTTT
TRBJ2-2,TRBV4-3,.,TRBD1,CASSRTGQDNGELFF,TGCGCCAGCAGCCGCACAGGACAGGATAACGGGGAGCTGTTTTTT
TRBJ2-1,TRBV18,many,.,CASSPPGGPYNEQFF,TGTGCCAGCTCACCACCGGGGGGGCCCTACAATGAGCAGTTCTTC
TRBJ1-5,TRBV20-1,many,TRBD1,CSGEKGAGGNQPQHF,TGCAGTGGGGAAAAGGGGGCGGGGGGCAATCAGCCCCAGCATTTT
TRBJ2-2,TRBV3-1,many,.,CASSRGTANTGELFF,TGTGCCAGCAGCCGAGGCACTGCGAACACCGGGGAGCTGTTTTTT
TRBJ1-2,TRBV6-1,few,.,CASSPWGGANYGYTF,TGTGCCAGCAGTCCCTGGGGAGGGGCTAACTATGGCTACACCTTC
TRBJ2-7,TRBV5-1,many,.,CASSFQSNQGSYEQYF,TGCGCCAGCAGCTTCCAGTCGAATCAGGGCTCCTACGAGCAGTACTTC
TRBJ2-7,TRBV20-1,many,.,CSARDLWSGREQYF,TGCAGTGCTAGAGATTTGTGGAGCGGACGGGAGCAGTACTTC
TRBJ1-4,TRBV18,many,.,CASSPGEEKLFF,TGTGCCAGCTCACCGGGGGAGGAAAAACTGTTTTTT
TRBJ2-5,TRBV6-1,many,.,CASSPRAPGIETQYF,TGTGCCAGCAGTCCCCGGGCCCCAGGGATCGAGACCCAGTACTTC
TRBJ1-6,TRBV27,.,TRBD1,CASSPGQANSPLHF,TGTGCCAGCAGTCCGGGACAGGCAAATTCACCCCTCCACTTT
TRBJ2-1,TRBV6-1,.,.,CATLWGSYNEQFF,TGTGCCACCCTCTGGGGCTCCTACAATGAGCAGTTCTTC
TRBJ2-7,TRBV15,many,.,CATSRGGRYEQYF,TGTGCCACCAGCAGAGGGGGAAGGTACGAGCAGTACTTC
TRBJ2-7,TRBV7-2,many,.,CASSPQLGRGISYEQYF,TGTGCCAGCAGCCCCCAATTGGGTCGCGGGATAAGCTACGAGCAGTACTTC
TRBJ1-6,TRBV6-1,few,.,CASTPTPRLNSPLHF,TGTGCCAGCACACCGACCCCGAGACTGAATTCACCCCTCCACTTT
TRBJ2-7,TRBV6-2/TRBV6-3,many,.,CASSPAAYEQYF,TGTGCCAGCAGCCCCGCGGCCTACGAGCAGTACTTC
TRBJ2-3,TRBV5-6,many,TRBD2,CASSSGLAGDTDTQYF,TGTGCCAGCAGCTCGGGACTAGCGGGAGACACAGATACGCAGTATTTT
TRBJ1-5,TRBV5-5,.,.,CASGFVGPQHF,TGTGCCAGCGGCTTCGTTGGGCCCCAGCATTTT
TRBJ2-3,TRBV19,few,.,CASSLRPADTQYF,TGTGCCAGTAGTCTGAGACCGGCAGATACGCAGTATTTT
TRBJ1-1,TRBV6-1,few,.,CASSETGTEAFF,TGTGCCAGCAGTGAAACCGGCACTGAAGCTTTCTTT
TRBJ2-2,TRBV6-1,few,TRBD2,CASSTGGDTGELFF,TGTGCCAGCTCTACCGGGGGGGACACCGGGGAGCTGTTTTTT
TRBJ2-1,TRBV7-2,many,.,CASSPSPRSYNEQFF,TGTGCCAGCAGCCCTAGCCCTCGCTCCTACAATGAGCAGTTCTTC
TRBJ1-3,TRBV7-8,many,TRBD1,CASSRQGLSGNTIYF,TGTGCCAGCAGCCGACAGGGACTCTCTGGAAACACCATATATTTT
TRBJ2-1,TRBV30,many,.,CAWGFGTSSNEQFF,TGTGCCTGGGGCTTCGGGACAAGTAGCAATGAGCAGTTCTTC
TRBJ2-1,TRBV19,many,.,CASNAGTAGAFEQFF,TGTGCCAGTAACGCGGGAACGGCGGGGGCGTTTGAGCAGTTCTTC
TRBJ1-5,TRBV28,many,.,CASSFLLNQPQHF,TGTGCCAGCAGTTTCCTCTTGAATCAGCCCCAGCATTTT
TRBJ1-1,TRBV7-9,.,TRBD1,CASSGTGSKNTEAFF,TGTGCCAGCAGCGGGACAGGGAGTAAGAACACTGAAGCTTTCTTT
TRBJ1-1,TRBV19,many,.,CASSAPMGLAEAFF,TGTGCCAGTAGTGCCCCCATGGGACTCGCTGAAGCTTTCTTT
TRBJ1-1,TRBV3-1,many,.,CASSQGSIPRWSTEAFF,TGTGCCAGCAGCCAAGGATCCATACCCCGGTGGAGTACTGAAGCTTTCTTT
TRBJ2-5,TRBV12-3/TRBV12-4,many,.,CASSLAAYQETQYF,TGTGCCAGCAGTTTAGCTGCCTACCAAGAGACCCAGTACTTC
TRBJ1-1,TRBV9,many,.,CASSVDGITEAFF,TGTGCCAGCAGCGTAGATGGGATAACTGAAGCTTTCTTT
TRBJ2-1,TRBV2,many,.,CASINRGSNNEQFF,TGTGCCAGCATAAATCGAGGGAGTAATAATGAGCAGTTCTTC